This is a list of T cell receptor beta chains from one sample in a study of PD-1 blockade in classical Hodgkin lymphoma. Data came from immunoSEQ multiplex PCR; TCRdb stores just in-frame clones and leaves some out. This sample has around 30,000 clones, with 80% to 90% found just once. Sequenced sample: CD4+ T cells from blood. The receptor set was obtained from a human donor with classical Hodgkin lymphoma. CDR3s include the opening cysteine and the closing phenylalanine or tryptophan. Each record gives: clone size, J gene, D gene, V gene, CDR3 protein, CDR3 DNA. A D gene is named only where the DNA matches it firmly. Clone sizes are given selectively: once, few, many, or a class where the clone is expanded.

-,TRBJ2-7,TRBD1,TRBV5-1,CASSFDGTGSYEQYF,TGCGCCAGCAGCTTTGACGGGACAGGGTCCTACGAGCAGTACTTC
-,TRBJ1-5,-,TRBV27,CASSLRSGVRQPQHF,TGTGCCAGCAGTTTACGGTCAGGGGTGCGTCAGCCCCAGCATTTT
once,TRBJ2-1,-,TRBV25-1,CASSGGRVAPFNNEQFF,TGTGCCAGCAGTGGAGGCAGGGTCGCACCCTTTAACAATGAGCAGTTCTTC
-,TRBJ2-7,-,TRBV4-1,CASSQDQGGTYEQYF,TGCGCCAGCAGCCAAGATCAAGGCGGAACCTACGAGCAGTACTTC
once,TRBJ1-4,-,TRBV25-1,CASRKEKLFF,TGTGCCAGCAGAAAAGAAAAACTGTTTTTT
-,TRBJ1-1,TRBD1,TRBV6-5,CASRQGNTEAFF,TGTGCCAGTAGACAGGGGAACACTGAAGCTTTCTTT
-,TRBJ1-1,-,TRBV29-1,CSVPGNTEAFF,TGCAGCGTGCCGGGCAACACTGAAGCTTTCTTT
-,TRBJ1-4,-,TRBV7-8,CASSLKGRNEKLFF,TGTGCCAGCAGCTTGAAGGGTCGGAATGAAAAACTGTTTTTT
-,TRBJ2-2,-,TRBV15,CATSRDGLNPGELFF,TGTGCCACCAGCAGAGATGGTCTGAACCCCGGGGAGCTGTTTTTT
-,TRBJ1-4,TRBD1,TRBV18,CASSLQGAEEKLFF,TGTGCCAGCTCCCTACAGGGGGCAGAAGAAAAACTGTTTTTT
-,TRBJ1-6,TRBD1,TRBV28,CASSEGQGTNSPLHF,TGTGCCAGCAGTGAAGGACAGGGTACCAATTCACCCCTCCACTTT
-,TRBJ1-3,-,TRBV9,CASSVATLGISGNTIYF,TGTGCCAGCAGCGTAGCCACCCTAGGGATTTCTGGAAACACCATATATTTT
-,TRBJ2-5,-,TRBV7-2,CASSSKETQYF,TGTGCCAGCAGCTCCAAAGAGACCCAGTACTTC
few,TRBJ2-2,TRBD1,TRBV18,CASSRGQANTGELFF,TGTGCCAGCTCACGGGGACAGGCGAACACCGGGGAGCTGTTTTTT
-,TRBJ1-1,-,TRBV5-5,CASSFGGRAEAFF,TGTGCCAGCAGCTTTGGGGGGAGGGCTGAAGCTTTCTTT
-,TRBJ1-6,-,TRBV10-3,CAISEGNSPLHF,TGTGCCATCAGTGAGGGTAATTCACCCCTCCACTTT